This T cell receptor (beta chain) was recorded in a study of T cell repertoires in cytomegalovirus infection. Study information: Public TCR beta signatures were indicative of both CMV infection and a matching HLA type. Study conclusions and caveats: Based on cumulative public TCR beta family frequency, carriers of CMV plus the relevant HLA were identified. The ex vivo response was dominated by HLA-C-restricted CMV-specific TCR beta clonotypes.

On this clonotype itself: Its specificity is not known.

CDR3 length equals 14 residues. The J segment lost 4 bases and the V segment lost 6 bases, leaving 10 bases of the junction unmatched. Germline lookup yields CDR1 DFQATT and CDR2 SNEGSKA (reference sequence). TCRdb fed the reads into MiXCR, producing one record per CDR3 protein. The table records 150,000 to 200,000 distinct CDR3 sequences, approximately 15% of them present only once. This chain joins TRBV20-1 and TRBJ2-7; 9 positions match TRBD2. This TCR was recovered from a human donor in good health (CMV status not recorded). Some clones in this sample may be carry-over from other donors' samples. Sequences were obtained from PBMCs. CDR3 in amino acids: CSATGLATRYEQYF. DNA for the CDR3: TGCAGTGCCACGGGACTAGCAACTAGATACGAGCAGTACTTC.